Reported below is one T cell receptor beta chain. The sample carries other DNA sequences with the same CDR3. These data originate in a study of cytomegalovirus exposure and HLA in healthy donors. The junction had 1 base not matched to a gene; V was cut back by 0 bases and J by 2 bases. In germline, CDR1 is SGDLS, CDR2 YYNGEE. This CDR3 contains 17 residues. The table came from immunoSEQ multiplex PCR; TCRdb's copy has only in-frame clones and leaves some out. The sample yields roughly 150,000 clones, roughly 80% seen once. Specimen: PBMCs. The chain joins TRBV9 to TRBJ2-3, with 15 bases lining up with TRBD2. The clonotype originates from a man aged 25-45 years in good health and CMV-seropositive. CDR3 DNA: TGTGCCAGCAGCGTAGGGACTAGCGGGGGGGTCACAGATACGCAGTATTTT. It is translated as CASSVGTSGGVTDTQYF.